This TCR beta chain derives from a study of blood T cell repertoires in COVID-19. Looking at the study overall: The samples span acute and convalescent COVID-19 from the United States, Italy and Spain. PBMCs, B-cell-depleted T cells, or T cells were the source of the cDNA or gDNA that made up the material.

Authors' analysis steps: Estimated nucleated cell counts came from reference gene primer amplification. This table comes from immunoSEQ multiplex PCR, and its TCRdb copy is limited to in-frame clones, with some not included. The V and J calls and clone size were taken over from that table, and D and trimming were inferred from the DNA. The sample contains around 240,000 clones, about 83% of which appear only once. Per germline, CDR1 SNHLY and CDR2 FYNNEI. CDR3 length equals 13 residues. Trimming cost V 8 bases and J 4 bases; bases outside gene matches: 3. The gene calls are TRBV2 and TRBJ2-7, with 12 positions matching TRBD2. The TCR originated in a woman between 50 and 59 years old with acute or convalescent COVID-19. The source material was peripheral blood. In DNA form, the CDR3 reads TGTGCCAGCTCTACTAGCGGGGGGTACGAGCAGTACTTC. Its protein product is CASSTSGGYEQYF.